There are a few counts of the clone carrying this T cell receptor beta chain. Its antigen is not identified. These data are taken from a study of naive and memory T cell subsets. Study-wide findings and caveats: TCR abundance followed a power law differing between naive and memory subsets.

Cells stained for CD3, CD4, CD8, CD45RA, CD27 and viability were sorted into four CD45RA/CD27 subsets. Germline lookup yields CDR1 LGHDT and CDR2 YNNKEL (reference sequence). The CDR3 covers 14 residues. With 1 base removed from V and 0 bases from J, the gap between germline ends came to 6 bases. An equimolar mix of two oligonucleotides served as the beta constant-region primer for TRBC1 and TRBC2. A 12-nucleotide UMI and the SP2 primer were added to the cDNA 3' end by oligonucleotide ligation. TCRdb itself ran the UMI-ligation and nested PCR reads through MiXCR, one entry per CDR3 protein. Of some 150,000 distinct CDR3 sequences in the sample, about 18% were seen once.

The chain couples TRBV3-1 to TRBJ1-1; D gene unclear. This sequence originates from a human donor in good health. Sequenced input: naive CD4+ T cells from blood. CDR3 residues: CASSQGLMNTEAFF. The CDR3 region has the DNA TGTGCCAGCAGCCAAGGACTGATGAACACTGAAGCTTTCTTT.